The clone carrying this T cell receptor (beta chain) has just one count. The germline V and J ends were trimmed by 0 bases and 9 bases, with 12 bases remaining between them. This CDR3 spans 13 amino acids. CDR1 and CDR2 from the germline V gene are PRHDT and FYEKMQ (reference sequence). The data were taken from a study of blood T cell repertoires in COVID-19. Across the whole study: The United States, Italy and Spain were the sources of the acute and convalescent COVID-19 samples.

The authors' processing: Estimation of nucleated cell counts relied on the amplification of reference gene primers. Sequenced by immunoSEQ multiplex PCR; TCRdb stores in-frame clones only, minus some. V and J calls and clone size are those listed in that table; D and trimming were worked out from the DNA. The table lists around 300,000 clones, around 89% of them singletons. Patients of the Seattle cohort, enrolled during active infection, were followed longitudinally. The chain carries TRBV13 and TRBJ2-7; perhaps TRBD2 as D (6 bases). Sequenced input: peripheral blood. This TCR was recovered from a woman in her twenties or thirties with COVID-19, enrolled during active disease. CDR3 region: CASSLGRGGGQYF. In DNA, the CDR3 is TGTGCCAGCAGCTTAGGCCGGGGAGGCGGGCAGTACTTC.